Listed here is a single TCR beta chain. Its cognate antigen is unknown. The sample originates from a study of shared clonotypes between healthy human individuals. Germline V gene lookup returns CDR1 SGDLS and CDR2 YYNGEE. V lost 3 bases and J lost 1, with 19 bases in between. The CDR3 extends over 17 amino acids. The table came from immunoSEQ multiplex PCR; TCRdb's copy has only in-frame clones and leaves some out. This table holds 2 million to 2.5 million clones, just over 90% found once. Study findings and constraints: Sequencing depth was a factor that was expected to affect clonotype sharing among donors. The study found about 5% of naive CD4 clonotypes shared across several donors.

Sequencing input: naive CD4+ T cells from PBMCs. Specified subset: CD45RA+ positively selected. This clonotype originated in a man between 18 and 29 years old in good health. Some clones in this sample may be carry-over from other donors' samples. The V call is TRBV9, the J call TRBJ1-2; a weak D match, TRBD1 (6 bases). The chain's CDR3 is CASSADTFHRDNYGYTF. The CDR3 DNA reads as TGTGCCAGCAGCGCCGACACGTTTCACAGGGATAACTATGGCTACACCTTC.